What follows are 21 T cell receptor beta chains derived from one specimen sequenced in a study of cytomegalovirus exposure and HLA in healthy donors. PCR used 60 Vbeta primers and 13 Jbeta primers. Libraries were prepared by immunoSEQ multiplex PCR; TCRdb keeps only in-frame clonotypes and omits some of them. Of some 190,000 clones in the sample, under 80% were seen once. Sequencing was performed on PBMCs. These receptors were collected from a woman in her twenties or thirties in good health and CMV-seropositive.

This clone was seen once. The V call is TRBV5-1, the J call TRBJ2-3; 8 bases align to TRBD2. Germline values: CDR1 SGHRS, CDR2 YFSETQ. V gave up 4 bases and J gave up 6 bases; unmatched junction bases: 4. The CDR3 extends over 13 amino acids. The CDR3 here is CASSPRLADTQYF. The CDR3 DNA reads TGCGCCAGCAGCCCGCGACTAGCGGATACGCAGTATTTT.

J is TRBJ2-3 and V is TRBV19; D call uncertain. V dropped 4 bases and J dropped 1 base, with 9 bases sitting between them. CDR3 size: 14 residues. The germline CDR1 and CDR2 sequences are LNHDA and SQIVND (reference sequence). The CDR3 DNA reads TGTGCCAGTAGTAGGAGTGCAGGCACAGATACGCAGTATTTT. Residues: CASSRSAGTDTQYF.

The V call is TRBV4-3, the J call TRBJ2-1, with TRBD2 identical over 9 bases. The CDR3 extends over 16 amino acids. Germline trimming cut 0 bases from V and 6 bases from J; bases unmatched to any gene: 6. Germline V CDR1 and CDR2: LGHNA, YSLEER. Here the CDR3 reads CASSQDAGGLSNEQFF. The DNA of the CDR3 is TGCGCCAGCAGCCAAGACGCGGGGGGGTTAAGCAATGAGCAGTTCTTC.

The rearrangement links TRBV7-8 to TRBJ2-3, with TRBD2 identical over 12 bases. The CDR3 consists of 21 residues. CDR1 and CDR2 (germline): SGHVS, FQNEAQ. V gave up 6 bases and J gave up 2 bases; unmatched junction bases: 21. CDR3 nucleotide sequence: TGTGCCAGCAGTTCACGGTACATAAGACTAGCGGGGGAGATCTTCACAGATACGCAGTATTTT. This translates into CASSSRYIRLAGEIFTDTQYF.

The chain recombines TRBV10-2 with TRBJ1-2, with TRBD1 matching 8 bases. The V gene end was trimmed by 2 bases and the J gene end by 6 bases; junction bases not matched to a gene: 11. The germline gives CDR1 WSHSY, CDR2 SAAADI. CDR3 size: 16 residues. This chain's CDR3 is CASSERIQGGGNGYTF. The CDR3 DNA follows: TGCGCCAGCAGTGAGAGGATACAGGGGGGTGGGAATGGCTACACCTTC.

This clone is a singleton in its sample. The chain carries TRBV9 and TRBJ1-1; TRBD1 matches at 9 bases. This CDR3 region has 14 residues. With V trimmed by 2 bases and J by 8 bases, 7 bases remained unmatched. Germline assignment: CDR1 SGDLS and CDR2 YYNGEE. The CDR3 loop reads CASSVRQDRGEAFF. CDR3 nucleotides: TGTGCCAGCAGCGTTCGCCAGGACAGGGGCGAAGCTTTCTTT.

The chain combines TRBV10-2 with TRBJ1-4; a weak D match, TRBD1 (5 bases). Trimming took 6 bases from V and 5 from J, leaving 16 bases between them. From germline, CDR1 is WSHSY and CDR2 SAAADI. The CDR3 has 15 residues. This CDR3 is CASRLREGSNEKLFF. The CDR3 DNA follows: TGCGCCAGCAGGCTCCGGGAGGGGTCGAATGAAAAACTGTTTTTT.

V usage is TRBV6-5 and J usage is TRBJ1-6; 8 positions match TRBD1. Germline V gene lookup returns CDR1 MNHEY and CDR2 SVGAGI. This CDR3 has 14 amino acids. V was clipped by 7 bases and J by 7 bases; unmatched bases: 6. DNA of the CDR3: TGTGCCAGCACCCAGACAGGGGACAATTCACCCCTCCACTTT. Amino acid sequence: CASTQTGDNSPLHF.

The sample holds a few counts of this clone. The V gene is TRBV10-1, the J gene TRBJ2-3; no clear D. The CDR3 is 12 residues long. Trimming removed 9 bases at V and 5 bases at J, with 12 bases between. The V gene's germline CDR1 is WNHNN and CDR2 SYGVQD (reference sequence). CDR3 in amino acids: CARHRSGDTQYF. In DNA form, the CDR3 reads TGCGCCAGGCACCGGTCGGGAGATACGCAGTATTTT.

Notes on this clone: Distinct nucleotide sequences in the sample also encode this CDR3. This sequence joins TRBV11-3 and TRBJ1-1; a weak D match, TRBD1 (5 bases). CDR3 length: 14 residues. V gave up 3 bases and J gave up 1 base, with 9 bases separating them. CDR1 and CDR2 (germline): SGHNT, YENEEA. As DNA, the CDR3 is TGTGCCAGCAGCTTTATCGACAGGAACACTGAAGCTTTCTTT. Translation: CASSFIDRNTEAFF.

CDR3 nucleotide sequence: TGCAGCGTGCGGGACAGCCTCCAAGAGACCCAGTACTTC. Its translation: CSVRDSLQETQYF. V gene TRBV29-1 combines with J gene TRBJ2-5; D is perhaps TRBD1 (7 bases). With 6 bases removed from V and 1 base from J, the gap between germline ends came to 12 bases. The CDR3 extends over 13 amino acids. In germline, CDR1 is SQVTM, CDR2 ANQGSEA.

The V call is TRBV2, the J call TRBJ1-2, with TRBD1 identical over 7 bases. Germline assignment: CDR1 SNHLY and CDR2 FYNNEI. V shed 5 bases, J shed 4 bases, and the junction held 7 bases outside the gene matches. The CDR3 is 14 amino acids. The CDR3 sequence is CASSSDRAPYGYTF. The CDR3 DNA is TGTGCCAGCAGTTCAGACAGGGCCCCCTATGGCTACACCTTC. The full variable domain, in which reference TRBV2 and TRBJ1-2 provide the parts outside the CDR3, is EPEVTQTPSHQVTQMGQEVILRCVPISNHLYFYWYRQILGQKVEFLVSFYNNEISEKSEIFDDQFSVERPDGSNFTLKIRSTKLEDSAMYFCASSSDRAPYGYTFGSGTRLTVV.

This clone occurred a few times. The chain couples TRBV18 to TRBJ2-5; 8 bases fit TRBD1. The J call is uncertain, as TRBJ2-7 better fits the DNA end. There are 16 residues in the CDR3. Germline CDR1 is KGHSH and CDR2 is LQKENI. The CDR3 coding sequence is TGTGCCAGCTCACCACACGCAGGTCAGGGGGCTGTCGAGCAGTACTTC. This gives the protein CASSPHAGQGAVEQYF.

This clone was picked up a small number of times. The V call is TRBV5-1, the J call TRBJ2-5; D uncertain. Per germline, CDR1 SGHRS and CDR2 YFSETQ. This CDR3 spans 13 amino acids. The V end was cut by 1 base, the J end by 3 bases, with 7 bases between. CDR3 region: CASSLWPEETQYF. CDR3 coding DNA: TGCGCCAGCAGCTTGTGGCCAGAAGAGACCCAGTACTTC.

The V gene is TRBV9, the J gene TRBJ1-6; 7 bases are a match to TRBD1. With V trimmed by 3 bases and J by 7 bases, 7 bases remained unmatched. The CDR3 is made up of 15 amino acids. Germline values: CDR1 SGDLS, CDR2 YYNGEE. For the CDR3, the DNA is TGTGCCAGCAGCGGTAAGGGGGCAGGAAATTCACCCCTCCACTTT. Protein product: CASSGKGAGNSPLHF.

V gene TRBV5-1 combines with J gene TRBJ1-6; 8 positions match TRBD1. Trimming removed 9 bases from V and 7 bases from J; junction bases left unmatched: 6. The CDR3 extends over 13 amino acids. CDR1 SGHRS and CDR2 YFSETQ come from the germline V gene. CDR3 loop: CATRDRRNSPLHF. CDR3 sequence (DNA): TGCGCCACCCGGGACAGGAGGAATTCACCCCTCCACTTT.

This chain uses TRBV28 with TRBJ2-1; 8 bases are a match to TRBD2. The CDR3 consists of 16 residues. Germline V gives CDR1 MDHEN, CDR2 SYDVKM. Losses at the gene ends were 4 bases for V and 4 bases for J; bases not matched to a gene: 9. CDR3 sequence (DNA): TGTGCCAGCAGTTCGTTTAGCGGGGACACGTACAATGAGCAGTTCTTC. Amino acids: CASSSFSGDTYNEQFF.

This chain connects TRBV4-3 to TRBJ1-6; tentative D call: TRBD1 (6 bases). CDR3 size: 18 residues. CDR1 is LGHNA, CDR2 YSLEER, per germline. The V gene lost 4 bases and the J gene lost 1 base, with 17 bases spanning the gap. The CDR3 bases are TGCGCCAGCAGCCCCCGTCCGGGGGGCTCGTCCTATAATTCACCCCTCCACTTT. It codes for CASSPRPGGSSYNSPLHF.

V is TRBV9 and J is TRBJ2-1; 8 bases map to TRBD2. The germline CDR1 and CDR2 sequences are SGDLS and YYNGEE. The CDR3 runs 16 residues. V was pared by 4 bases and J by 6 bases, with 12 bases of the junction left unmatched. The CDR3 region is CASSPIGRGGLNEQFF. Written as DNA, the CDR3 is TGTGCCAGCAGCCCGATCGGCCGGGGGGGCCTCAATGAGCAGTTCTTC.

This clone showed up just a few times. The V gene is TRBV4-3, the J gene TRBJ2-5; D uncertain. Trimming pared 4 bases from V and 0 bases from J, leaving 12 bases between. The CDR3 sequence is 15 residues long. Germline values: CDR1 LGHNA, CDR2 YSLEER. The DNA for the CDR3 is TGCGCCAGCAGCCCAGATTTCTCGTACCAAGAGACCCAGTACTTC. Protein sequence: CASSPDFSYQETQYF.

The chain is built from TRBV9 and TRBJ1-3, with TRBD1 as a possible D gene (6 bases). With 3 bases removed from V and 4 bases from J, the gap between germline ends came to 14 bases. From germline, CDR1 is SGDLS and CDR2 YYNGEE. The CDR3 consists of 15 residues. For the CDR3, the DNA is TGTGCCAGCAGCGCCGCCCAGGGGCACGGAAACACCATATATTTT. Translating it yields CASSAAQGHGNTIYF. Supplemented by reference TRBV9 and TRBJ1-3, the full variable domain reads DSGVTQTPKHLITATGQRVTLRCSPRSGDLSVYWYQQSLDQGLQFLIQYYNGEERAKGNILERFSAQQFPDLHSELNLSSLELGDSALYFCASSAAQGHGNTIYFGEGSWLTVV.